Given below is one T cell receptor (beta chain) in context. The antigen is not known. The entry originates in a study of CD8+ T cells in alopecia areata. Study observations and caveats: Only one nonresponder was present, which leaves the link between baseline CD8+ expansion and response uncertain.

RNA, once extracted, was reverse transcribed into cDNA for use as the sequencing template. Measured with immunoSEQ multiplex PCR; TCRdb has only the in-frame clones, and not every one. Among 150,000 to 200,000 clones listed, under 60% were seen once. This CDR3 spans 13 amino acids. Trimming removed 5 bases from V and 0 bases from J, with 7 bases in between. CDR1 and CDR2 (germline): SGHDN, FVKESK. Specified treatment: oral pan-JAK inhibitor, 5-10 mg twice daily. The specimen was CD8+ T cells sorted from blood, collected at week 24, from a patient treated with tofacitinib. The origin of this receptor is a human donor with alopecia areata. V usage is TRBV14 and J usage is TRBJ2-5, with unresolved D. This CDR3 is CASSVEDQETQYF. Here the CDR3 DNA reads TGTGCCAGCAGCGTCGAGGACCAAGAGACCCAGTACTTC.